This T cell receptor beta chain was sequenced in a study of T cells in Graves' hyperthyroidism and ophthalmopathy. This clonotype was found a few times. Exclusions: uncontrolled infection, other autoimmune disease, pregnancy, lactation. Per the germline V gene, CDR1 is MNHNS and CDR2 is SASEGT. CDR3 size: 15 residues. Trimming at V came to 9 bases and at J to 6 bases, leaving 10 bases not matched to a gene. RNA transcripts served as the template for amplifying TCR beta CDR3 regions. When the TCR CDR3 underwent first-round RT-PCR, the HTBI primer set was used. MiXCR, run by TCRdb on the multiplex PCR reads, gives a single entry per CDR3 protein. The sample shows 550,000 to 600,000 distinct CDR3 sequences, about a sixth of them seen only once.

Source material: blood. The clonotype comes from a woman aged 18-35 years with Graves' hyperthyroidism. The V gene is TRBV6-1, the J gene TRBJ2-3, with TRBD2 identical over 12 bases. This CDR3 reads CASNRLAGAMDTQYF. CDR3 in DNA: TGTGCCAGTAACAGACTAGCGGGAGCCATGGATACGCAGTATTTT.